This TCR beta chain was obtained from a study of long-term antiretroviral therapy in people with HIV. They ran version v3.0 of the immunoSEQ assay at survey level. Assay: immunoSEQ multiplex PCR; the TCRdb copy retains only in-frame clones and omits some. The table shows some 22,000 clones, with around 83% occurring only once. The CDR3 length is 15 residues. The V gene's germline CDR1 is MNHNY and CDR2 SVGAGI (reference sequence). Trimming took 2 bases from V and 5 from J; bases not matched to a gene: 7. One or more pre-ART and two or more post-ART PBMC samples were available from each donor. This clone was recorded a few times.

The sample was unsorted PBMCs, taken 0.4 years after starting antiretroviral therapy. This receptor was identified in a man in his fifties or sixties with HIV. The chain couples TRBV6-6 to TRBJ2-5; 8 positions agree with TRBD1. The CDR3 DNA sequence: TGTGCCAGCAGTTACCGAGGGACAGGATGGGAGACCCAGTACTTC. As protein: CASSYRGTGWETQYF.